This TCR beta chain comes out of a study of shared clonotypes between healthy human individuals. Findings of the study overall: The donor pool, a small one, limited the genetic and exposure-history diversity represented. Sampling included only blood; tissue repertoires likely differ. When compared with the clonotypes that were shared by all four sorted-subset donors, the non-shared clonotypes turned out to have lower generation probabilities.

CD45RA-negative memory and CD45RA+ naive subsets were split from the CD4+ cells. As to this clone: Its antigen is undetermined.

The V and J ends lost 8 bases and 0 bases, in that order; junction bases with no gene match: 6. Looked up from germline, CDR1 is MDHEN and CDR2 is SYDVKM. The CDR3 runs 15 residues. The data were produced by immunoSEQ multiplex PCR, yet TCRdb's version contains in-frame clones alone and is incomplete. The sample records approximately 2.4 million clones, 90% to 96% being singletons. The V call is TRBV28, the J call TRBJ2-1; 8 bases align to TRBD1. The receptor's source is a man aged 18 to 30 in good health. Sequenced: naive CD4+ T cells sorted from blood. Subset in this sample: CD45RA+ positively selected. CDR3 nucleotides: TGTGCCAGCCCAGGGGGCCCCAGCTCCTACAATGAGCAGTTCTTC. As protein: CASPGGPSSYNEQFF.